This T cell receptor beta chain was captured in a study of human T cells and chemical hapten exposure. Study background: All through the approximately 23-week study, the scalp of each patient received diphenylcyclopropenone doses weekly. Broader study findings: TCRs above 1 in 1000 frequency did not change with DPC sensitization. Expanded TCR counts at PT1 were positively correlated with the patch test score.

CDR3 length: 16 amino acids. Germline CDR1 and CDR2: SEHNR and FQNEAQ (reference sequence). Described time point: patch test 1, 2 weeks after DPC sensitization. The treatment denotes: therapeutic diphenylcyclopropenone sensitization with weekly scalp DPC. TCRdb recomputed calls from the RACE reads with MiXCR, one row per CDR3 protein. This sample carries 350,000 or so distinct CDR3 sequences, under 9% of them seen once, and the ten largest clones take 7% to 10%. This clonotype was detected ten times or more. Its antigen remains unknown. At one boundary the junction diverges from the germline segment, which might be a read error.

The TCR sequence derives from a woman between 18 and 30 years old with alopecia areata. Some clones in this sample may be carry-over from other donors' samples. The chain joins TRBV7-9 to TRBJ2-6, with D maybe TRBD2 (6 bases). Sequencing used whole blood, obtained in connection with sensitization to the hapten diphenylcyclopropenone (DPC). In nucleotides, the CDR3 is TGTGCCAGCAGCCTAGCGAGGGTCTCTGGGGCCAACGTCCTGACTTTC. Protein: CASSLARVSGANVLTF.